This T cell receptor beta chain was obtained from a study of spatial heterogeneity in lung cancer (dated by TCRdb to between 2017 and 2020). General notes on the study: Beta-chain transcripts were consistently detected in greater numbers than alpha-chain transcripts, which likely reflected higher beta-chain transcript abundance. In the raw uncorrected reads, each unique combination of TCR and UMI appeared more than ten times on average. In non-small cell lung cancer, the study made a quantitative comparison of TCR alpha and beta repertoires among multiple tumor regions, matched nontumor lung and blood. Nonsynonymous mutation counts, determined by whole-exome sequencing of tumor tissue, were related to TCR repertoire features. Both alpha and beta chains were TCR-sequenced in samples taken at surgery, namely 220 tumor regions, roughly 64 matched nontumor lung samples and 50 to 60 PBMC samples. Overall results and qualifications from the work: Additional single-cell paired TCR alpha and beta sequencing was considered necessary to confirm, at a functional level, the hypothesis that regional TCRs recognize regional mutations. Ubiquitous expanded tumor TCRs were found in blood more often at tumor resection than at routine follow-up.

The time point label corresponds to: sample taken at primary tumor resection. Donors were some 70 patients with early-stage, untreated non-small cell lung cancer from the lung TRACERx cohort. Whole RNA extracted from tumor and nontumor lung tissue, or from cryopreserved PBMC samples, was used for TCR sequencing without cell sorting. Only patients with enough RNA available from two or more tumor regions were chosen for TCR sequencing. The library came from 5' RACE. The data were produced on a NextSeq 500. In the TCR library protocol, a unique molecular identifier was attached to each TCR cDNA molecule so that PCR and sequencing errors could be corrected. The study's processing was this. TCR identification, UMI-based error correction and CDR3 extraction were performed with Decombinator tools. TCRs above a frequency of 2 per 1,000, corresponding to the top 1% of the tumor frequency distribution, were defined as expanded. Rényi diversity was computed with the R vegan package after subsampling each repertoire 100 times to 5,000 TCRs. CDR3 similarity networks were built from amino acid triplet string-kernel similarity, connecting CDR3s with pairwise similarity above 0.82. Starting from the raw public reads, TCRdb applied fastp trimming at Q25, assembled clones with MiXCR and retained in-frame beta chains. Identical CDR3 protein sequences are pooled into one entry, listed with their most common genes and DNA. The V and J calls come from TCRdb's annotation, not from the publication. The sample has 40,000 to 45,000 distinct CDR3 sequences on record, around 15% of them singletons. Of the sample, around three fifths is held by the ten largest clones.

From its cysteine to its phenylalanine, the CDR3 spans 14 amino acids. The kept DNA is CDR3 alone, 42 bases in frame from the first base. The germline V gene (reference sequence) supplies CDR1 DFQATT and CDR2 SNEGSKA. At the junction V is shortened by 0 bases and J by 1 base, with 7 bases in between. The table lists this clonotype with a few counts. It has no known antigen specificity. No clone much larger than this one lies a single base away; base qualities are absent. Source: PBMCs, taken at surgery. The sequence is built from TRBV20-1 and TRBJ1-5; the D gene assignment is ambiguous. The origin of this receptor is a male donor with early-stage non-small cell lung cancer. The DNA is as follows: TGCAGTGCTAGAGATGGGCCAAGCAATCAGCCCCAGCATTTT. Translated, this is CSARDGPSNQPQHF.